This T cell receptor beta chain stems from a study of regulatory T cells in long-lasting Graves disease. As to this clonotype: Its cognate antigen is unknown.

As for time point: newly diagnosed GD, antithyroid drugs for less than 3 months. Scientists built the TCR library using RNA that was extracted from PBMCs. Building the TCR beta libraries relied on iRepertoire HTBI primers, and CDR3 regions underwent Arm-PCR. TCRdb re-called the multiplex PCR reads with MiXCR, one entry per CDR3 protein. Of 520,000 or so distinct CDR3 sequences listed, about 12% are singletons. Study-wide findings and caveats: The study examined only peripheral blood, not thyroid tissue. TCR diversity was lower in persistent Graves' patients (versus newly diagnosed ones). Newly diagnosed patients shared about a thousand public clonotypes; persistent patients shared more than 2,500.

These sequences were also reported in another study, on T cells in Graves' hyperthyroidism and ophthalmopathy. That paper states: Ophthalmopathy was distinguished from stable hyperthyroidism by 13 V-J signatures.

This specimen consisted of peripheral blood mononuclear cells (PBMCs), obtained at new diagnosis, from a patient treated with antithyroid drugs. The source of this sequence is a woman in her twenties or thirties with Graves disease.

The CDR3 DNA follows: TGTGCCAGCAGCCTCTCTCCCGCGGGAGGCCTAACAGATACGCAGTATTTT. Translation gives CASSLSPAGGLTDTQYF. The genes are TRBV7-3 and TRBJ2-3, with 8 nucleotides matching TRBD2. The germline CDR1 and CDR2 sequences are SGHTA and FQGTGA. CDR3 length equals 17 residues. The J segment lost 3 bases and the V segment lost 5 bases, leaving 13 bases of the junction unmatched.